This T cell receptor (beta chain) was obtained from a study of OX40 agonist ivuxolimab in advanced cancers. Study information: The dose-escalation cohort had hepatocellular carcinoma, melanoma, renal cell or head and neck cancer.

CDR3 length: 18 residues. Germline lookup yields CDR1 SGHNT and CDR2 YENEEA. V trimming: 3 bases; J trimming: 6 bases; junction bases outside the gene matches: 13. On this clone itself: Its antigen is still unknown.

Study-level points and caveats: Patients who responded partially at 0.1-3.0 mg/kg showed clonal expansion ranking among the lowest. There were also nonresponders showing low normalized T-cell clonal expansion.

Method: immunoSEQ multiplex PCR; TCRdb's copy keeps in-frame clones and lacks some. The table includes 57,000 or so clones, around 83% detected once. This TCR came from an adult with an advanced solid tumor such as melanoma, head and neck, liver or kidney cancer. This chain links TRBV11-3 with TRBJ1-5; 11 bases map to TRBD1. Material: CD4+ or CD8+ T cells sorted from blood, obtained in a trial of the OX40 agonist ivuxolimab. The CDR3 DNA reads as TGTGCCAGCAGCTTGGCGAACCGGGACAGGGGGGTACGTCAGCCCCAGCATTTT. Translating it yields CASSLANRDRGVRQPQHF.